The 7 T cell receptor beta chains given below trace back to one sample, sequenced in a study of T cell repertoires in ileal Crohn's disease. Time point: neoterminal ileum biopsy at postoperative endoscopy, about 6 months after surgery. Using immunoSEQ multiplex PCR, the repertoire was profiled, and TCRdb retains in-frame clones only, with some absent. Of more than 13,000 clones in the sample, 65% to 80% were seen once. Sequences were obtained from ileal tissue. All receptors come from an adult with Crohn's disease.

Details on this clone: Other DNA variants within this sample encode the same CDR3. The DNA for the CDR3 is TGTGCCTGGAGTGTAGGGAGTACGGGCTATGGCTACACCTTC. It encodes CAWSVGSTGYGYTF. The V call is TRBV30, the J call TRBJ1-2, with D hard to call. CDR1 is GTSNPN and CDR2 is SVGIG in the germline V gene (reference sequence). Trimming took off 0 bases at V and 4 bases at J, with 12 bases between the two ends. CDR3 size: 14 residues.

The V call is TRBV7-8, the J call TRBJ1-2; D is unresolved. Trimming pared 1 base from V and 2 bases from J, leaving 8 bases between. This CDR3 is built from 14 residues. Per germline, CDR1 SGHVS and CDR2 FQNEAQ. The DNA for the CDR3 is TGTGCCAGCAGCTTAGTTGCGGGAAACTATGGCTACACCTTC. Translating gives CASSLVAGNYGYTF.

The V and J genes are TRBV7-2 and TRBJ2-2, with 8 bases that match TRBD2. Germline V lookup: CDR1 SGHTA, CDR2 FQGNSA. V dropped 7 bases and J dropped 5; count of bases not matched to a gene: 9. There are 15 residues in the CDR3. In DNA, the CDR3 is TGTGCCAGCACCAGAGCGGGAGAGGCGACCGGGGAGCTGTTTTTT. It yields the protein CASTRAGEATGELFF.

The genes are TRBV5-4 and TRBJ2-2; tentative D call: TRBD1 (5 bases). CDR3 length: 15 residues. The V gene's germline CDR1 is SGHNT and CDR2 YYREEE (reference sequence). Trimming took off 4 bases at V and 6 bases at J, with 16 bases between the two ends. The CDR3 nucleotides are TGTGCCAGCAGCGTGACCCTAGGACATCCCGGGGAGCTGTTTTTT. Translating it yields CASSVTLGHPGELFF.

The chain joins TRBV11-2 to TRBJ1-6, with 7 bases identical to TRBD1. CDR1 is SGHAT, CDR2 FQNNGV, per germline. The trim removed 4 bases at V and 1 base at J, leaving 4 bases unmatched. The CDR3 has 16 residues. The chain's CDR3 is CASSSYRGSYNSPLHF. The DNA of the CDR3 is TGTGCCAGCAGCTCCTACAGGGGTTCCTATAATTCACCCCTCCACTTT.

V gene TRBV9 combines with J gene TRBJ2-7; 8 bases agree with TRBD2. With V trimmed by 0 bases and J by 7 bases, 9 bases remained unmatched. Germline V CDR1 and CDR2: SGDLS, YYNGEE. CDR3 size: 15 residues. CDR3 sequence reads: CASSVGTSGSEEQYF. DNA of the CDR3: TGTGCCAGCAGCGTAGGTACCAGCGGGAGTGAAGAGCAGTACTTC.

This clone was seen once. The V gene is TRBV19, the J gene TRBJ1-1; D unclear. Germline V gives CDR1 LNHDA, CDR2 SQIVND (reference sequence). This CDR3 is built from 15 residues. V lost 7 bases, J lost 2 bases, and 17 bases lay in between. CDR3 DNA: TGTGCCAGTAAGGCGTGGACCTTAACTAACACTGAAGCTTTCTTT. It encodes CASKAWTLTNTEAFF.